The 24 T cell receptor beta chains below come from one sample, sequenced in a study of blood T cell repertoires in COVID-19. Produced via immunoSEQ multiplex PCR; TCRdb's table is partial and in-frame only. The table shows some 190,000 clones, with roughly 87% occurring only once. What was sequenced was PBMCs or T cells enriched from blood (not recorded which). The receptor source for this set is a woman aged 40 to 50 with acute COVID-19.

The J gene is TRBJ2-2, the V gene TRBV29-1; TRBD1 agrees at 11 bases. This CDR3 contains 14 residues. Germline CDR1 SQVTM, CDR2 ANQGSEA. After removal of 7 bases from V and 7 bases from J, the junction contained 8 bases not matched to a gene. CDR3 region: CSASDRGPGGELFF. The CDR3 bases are TGCAGCGCTTCGGACAGGGGGCCTGGCGGGGAGCTGTTTTTT.

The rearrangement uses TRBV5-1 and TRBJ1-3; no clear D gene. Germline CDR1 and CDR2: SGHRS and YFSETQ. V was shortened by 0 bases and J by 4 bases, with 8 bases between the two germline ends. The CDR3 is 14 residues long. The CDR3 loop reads CASSLGARGNTIYF. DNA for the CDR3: TGCGCCAGCAGCTTGGGGGCGCGAGGAAACACCATATATTTT.

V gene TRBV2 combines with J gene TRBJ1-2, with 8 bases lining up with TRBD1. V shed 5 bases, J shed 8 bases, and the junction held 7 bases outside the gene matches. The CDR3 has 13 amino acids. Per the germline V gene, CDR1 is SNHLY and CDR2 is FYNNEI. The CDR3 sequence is CASSHQGARGYTF. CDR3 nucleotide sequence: TGTGCCAGCAGTCATCAGGGGGCTAGAGGCTACACCTTC.

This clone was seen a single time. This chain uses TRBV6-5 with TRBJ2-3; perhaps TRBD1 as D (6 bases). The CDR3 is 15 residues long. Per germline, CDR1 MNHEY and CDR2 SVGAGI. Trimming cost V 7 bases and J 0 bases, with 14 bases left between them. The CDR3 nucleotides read TGTGCCAGCACCCTACGGGACAAAAGCACAGATACGCAGTATTTT. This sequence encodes CASTLRDKSTDTQYF.

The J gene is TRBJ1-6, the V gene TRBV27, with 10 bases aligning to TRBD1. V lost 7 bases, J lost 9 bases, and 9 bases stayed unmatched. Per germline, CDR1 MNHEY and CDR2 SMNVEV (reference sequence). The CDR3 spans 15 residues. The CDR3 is CASTEKDRGSSPLHF. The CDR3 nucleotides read TGTGCCAGCACCGAAAAGGACAGGGGGTCTTCACCCCTCCACTTT.

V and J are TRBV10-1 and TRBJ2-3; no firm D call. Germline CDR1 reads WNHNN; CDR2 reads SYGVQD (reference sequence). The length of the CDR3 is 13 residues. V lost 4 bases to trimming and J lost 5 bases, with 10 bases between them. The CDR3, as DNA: TGCGCCAGCAGTGTACCAGGAATAGATACGCAGTATTTT. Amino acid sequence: CASSVPGIDTQYF.

CDR3 protein: CAWSPSGGGLSTQYF. The DNA for the CDR3 is TGTGCCTGGAGTCCGAGCGGGGGGGGGCTCTCGACCCAGTACTTC. The chain combines TRBV30 with TRBJ2-5, with 10 bases fitting TRBD2. V shed 2 bases, J shed 7 bases, and the junction held 10 bases outside the gene matches. The CDR3 covers 15 residues. Germline V lookup: CDR1 GTSNPN, CDR2 SVGIG (reference sequence).

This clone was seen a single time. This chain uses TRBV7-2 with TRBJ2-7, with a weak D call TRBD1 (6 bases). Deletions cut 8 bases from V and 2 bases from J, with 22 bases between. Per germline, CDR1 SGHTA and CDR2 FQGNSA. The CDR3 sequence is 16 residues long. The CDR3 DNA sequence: TGTGCCAGCTCCCCGAGGGGGTGGGTGCGGCCCTACGAGCAGTACTTC. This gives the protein CASSPRGWVRPYEQYF.

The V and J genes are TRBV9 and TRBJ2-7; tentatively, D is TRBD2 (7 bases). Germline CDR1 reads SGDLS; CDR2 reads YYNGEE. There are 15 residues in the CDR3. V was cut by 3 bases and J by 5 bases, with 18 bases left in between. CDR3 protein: CASSADRWGGDEQYF. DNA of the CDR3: TGTGCCAGCAGCGCCGACCGGTGGGGGGGCGACGAGCAGTACTTC.

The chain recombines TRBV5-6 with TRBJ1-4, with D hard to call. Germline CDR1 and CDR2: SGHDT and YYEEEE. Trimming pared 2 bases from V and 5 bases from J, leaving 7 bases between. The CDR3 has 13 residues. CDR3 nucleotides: TGTGCCAGCAGCTTAAGAGAAAATGAAAAACTGTTTTTT. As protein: CASSLRENEKLFF.

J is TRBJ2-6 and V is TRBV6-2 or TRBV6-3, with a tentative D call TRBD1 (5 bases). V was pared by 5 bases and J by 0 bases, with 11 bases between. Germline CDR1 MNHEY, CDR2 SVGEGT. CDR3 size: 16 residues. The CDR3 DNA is TGTGCCAGCAGTAGGTATGACAGCTCTGGGGCCAACGTCCTGACTTTC. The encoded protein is CASSRYDSSGANVLTF.

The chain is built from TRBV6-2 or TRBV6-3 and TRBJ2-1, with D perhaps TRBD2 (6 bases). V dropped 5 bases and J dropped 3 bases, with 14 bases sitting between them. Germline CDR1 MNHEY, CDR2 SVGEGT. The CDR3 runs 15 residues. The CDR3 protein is CASSDRDSGYNEQFF. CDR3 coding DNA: TGTGCCAGCAGTGACCGGGACTCCGGCTACAATGAGCAGTTCTTC.

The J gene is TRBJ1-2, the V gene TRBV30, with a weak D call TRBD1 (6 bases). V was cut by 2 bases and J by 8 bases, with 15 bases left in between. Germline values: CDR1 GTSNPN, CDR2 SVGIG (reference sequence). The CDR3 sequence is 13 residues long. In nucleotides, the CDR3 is TGTGCCTGGAGTCCCGACAGGTTCCTGGGCTACACCTTC. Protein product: CAWSPDRFLGYTF.

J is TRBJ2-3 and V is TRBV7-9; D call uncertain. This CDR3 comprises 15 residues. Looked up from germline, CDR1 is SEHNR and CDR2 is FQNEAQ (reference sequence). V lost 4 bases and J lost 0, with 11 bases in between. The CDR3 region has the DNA TGTGCCAGCAGCTCCGCGGCTCCAAGCACAGATACGCAGTATTTT. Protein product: CASSSAAPSTDTQYF.

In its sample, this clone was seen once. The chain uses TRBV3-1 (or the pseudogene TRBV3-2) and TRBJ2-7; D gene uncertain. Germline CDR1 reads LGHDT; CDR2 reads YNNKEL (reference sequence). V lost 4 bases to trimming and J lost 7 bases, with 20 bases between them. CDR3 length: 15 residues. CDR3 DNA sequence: TGTGCCAGCAGCCCAGCCTCCAGGCCCGCCTGGGAGCAGTACTTC. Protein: CASSPASRPAWEQYF.

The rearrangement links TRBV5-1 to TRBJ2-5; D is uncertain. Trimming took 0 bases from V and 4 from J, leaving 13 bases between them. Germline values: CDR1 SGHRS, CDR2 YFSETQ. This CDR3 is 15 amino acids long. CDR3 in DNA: TGCGCCAGCAGCTTGGTACCGGCCTCGGGAGAGACCCAGTACTTC. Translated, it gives CASSLVPASGETQYF. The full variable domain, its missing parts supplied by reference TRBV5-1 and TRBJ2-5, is KAGVTQTPRYLIKTRGQQVTLSCSPISGHRSVSWYQQTPGQGLQFLFEYFSETQRNKGNFPGRFSGRQFSNSRSEMNVSTLELGDSALYLCASSLVPASGETQYFGPGTRLLVL.

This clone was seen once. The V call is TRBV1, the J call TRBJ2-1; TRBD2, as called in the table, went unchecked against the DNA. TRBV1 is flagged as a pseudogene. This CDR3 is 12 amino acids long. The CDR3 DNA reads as TGCACCAGCAGCCAGAGCTACAATGAGCAGTTCTTC. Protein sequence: CTSSQSYNEQFF.

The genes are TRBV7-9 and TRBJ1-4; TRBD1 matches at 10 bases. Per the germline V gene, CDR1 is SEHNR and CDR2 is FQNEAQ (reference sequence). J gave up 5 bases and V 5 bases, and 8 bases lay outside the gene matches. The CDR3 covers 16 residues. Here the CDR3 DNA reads TGTGCCAGCAGCCCCTCTCTGACAGGGGGCAATGAAAAACTGTTTTTT. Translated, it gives CASSPSLTGGNEKLFF.

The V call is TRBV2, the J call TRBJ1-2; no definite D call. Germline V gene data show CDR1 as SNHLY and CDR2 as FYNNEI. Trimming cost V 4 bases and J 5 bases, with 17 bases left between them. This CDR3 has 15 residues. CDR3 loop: CASSGWEGDLYGYTF. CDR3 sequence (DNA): TGTGCCAGCAGTGGGTGGGAGGGTGACTTATATGGCTACACCTTC.

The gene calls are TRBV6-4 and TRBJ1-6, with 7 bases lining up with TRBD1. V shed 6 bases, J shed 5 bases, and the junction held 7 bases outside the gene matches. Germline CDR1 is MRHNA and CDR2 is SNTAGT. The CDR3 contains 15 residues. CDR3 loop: CASRPIGTDNSPLHF. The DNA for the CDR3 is TGTGCCAGCAGACCCATAGGGACAGATAATTCACCCCTCCACTTT.

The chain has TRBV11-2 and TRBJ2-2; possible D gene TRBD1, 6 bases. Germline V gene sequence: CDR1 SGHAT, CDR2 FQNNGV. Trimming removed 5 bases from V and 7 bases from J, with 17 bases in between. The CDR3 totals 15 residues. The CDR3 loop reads CASSEPGHWGGELFF. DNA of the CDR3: TGTGCCAGCAGCGAGCCGGGACATTGGGGCGGGGAGCTGTTTTTT.

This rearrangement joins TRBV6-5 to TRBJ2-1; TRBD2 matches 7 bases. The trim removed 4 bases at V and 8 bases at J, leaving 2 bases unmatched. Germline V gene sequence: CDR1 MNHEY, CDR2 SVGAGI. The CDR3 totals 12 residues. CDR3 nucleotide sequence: TGTGCCAGCAGTTCCCTAGCGGATGAGCAGTTCTTC. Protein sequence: CASSSLADEQFF.

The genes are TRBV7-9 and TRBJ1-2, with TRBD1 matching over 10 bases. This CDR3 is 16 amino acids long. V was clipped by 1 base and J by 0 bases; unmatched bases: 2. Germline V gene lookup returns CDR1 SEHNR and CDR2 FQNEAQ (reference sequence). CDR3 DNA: TGTGCCAGCAGCTTAGGGACAGGGGGTGCTAACTATGGCTACACCTTC. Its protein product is CASSLGTGGANYGYTF.

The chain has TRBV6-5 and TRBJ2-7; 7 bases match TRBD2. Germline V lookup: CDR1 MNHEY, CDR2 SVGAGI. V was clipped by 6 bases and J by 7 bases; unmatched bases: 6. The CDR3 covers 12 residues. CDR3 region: CASRGLVGEQYF. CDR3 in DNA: TGTGCCAGCAGAGGACTAGTTGGGGAGCAGTACTTC.